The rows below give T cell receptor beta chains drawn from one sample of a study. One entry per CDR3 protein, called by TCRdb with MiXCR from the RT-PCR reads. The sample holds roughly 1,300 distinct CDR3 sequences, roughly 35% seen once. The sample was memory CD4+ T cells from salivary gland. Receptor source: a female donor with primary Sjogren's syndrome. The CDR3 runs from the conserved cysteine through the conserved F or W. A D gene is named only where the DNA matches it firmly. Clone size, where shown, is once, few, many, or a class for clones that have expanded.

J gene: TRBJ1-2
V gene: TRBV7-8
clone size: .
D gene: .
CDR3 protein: CASSLGDRPDYTF
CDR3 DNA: TGTGCCAGCAGCTTAGGGGACCGCCCTGACTACACCTTC

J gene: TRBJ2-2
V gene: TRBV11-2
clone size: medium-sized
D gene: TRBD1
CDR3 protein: CASSSYRGTGELFF
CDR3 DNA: TGTGCCAGCAGCTCCTACAGGGGCACCGGGGAGCTGTTTTTT

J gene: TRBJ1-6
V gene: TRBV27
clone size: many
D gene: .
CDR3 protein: CASSLAQGLYNSPLHF
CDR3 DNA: TGTGCCAGCAGTTTGGCCCAGGGTTTATATAATTCACCCCTCCACTTT

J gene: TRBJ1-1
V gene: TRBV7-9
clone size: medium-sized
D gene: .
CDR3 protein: CASSLDTGTKNTEAFF
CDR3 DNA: TGTGCCAGCAGCTTAGACACCGGGACCAAGAACACTGAAGCTTTCTTT

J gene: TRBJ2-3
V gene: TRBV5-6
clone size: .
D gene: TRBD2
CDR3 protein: CASSGVAGVTDTQYF
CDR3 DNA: TGTGCCAGCAGCGGGGTAGCGGGGGTCACAGATACGCAGTATTTT

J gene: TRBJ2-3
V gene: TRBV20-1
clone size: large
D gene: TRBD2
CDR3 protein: CSARAPRGGRTDTQYF
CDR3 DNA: TGCAGTGCTAGGGCCCCCCGGGGGGGCCGCACAGATACGCAGTATTTT

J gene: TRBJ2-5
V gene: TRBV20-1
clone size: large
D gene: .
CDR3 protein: CSASLSYYRGTQYF
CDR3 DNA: TGCAGTGCTAGCCTCAGTTACTACCGTGGGACCCAGTACTTC

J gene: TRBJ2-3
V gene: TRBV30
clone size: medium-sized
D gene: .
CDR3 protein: CAWSVQAGADTQYF
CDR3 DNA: TGTGCCTGGAGTGTACAAGCGGGTGCGGATACGCAGTATTTT

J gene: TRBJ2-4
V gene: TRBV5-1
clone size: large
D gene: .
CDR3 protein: CASSLPGENIQYF
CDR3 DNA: TGCGCCAGCAGCTTACCGGGGGAAAACATTCAGTACTTC

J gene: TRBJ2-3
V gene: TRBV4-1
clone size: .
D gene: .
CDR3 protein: CASSQDPGQEGDTQYF
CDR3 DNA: TGCGCCAGCAGCCAGGACCCAGGACAGGAGGGAGATACGCAGTATTTT

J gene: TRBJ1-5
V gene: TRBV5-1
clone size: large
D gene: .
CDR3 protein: CASSPQGLNQPQHF
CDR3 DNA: TGCGCCAGCAGTCCGCAGGGCCTCAATCAGCCCCAGCATTTT

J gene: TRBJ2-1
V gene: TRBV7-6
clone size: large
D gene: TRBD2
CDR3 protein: CASSFWSGGANEQFF
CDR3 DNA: TGTGCCAGCAGCTTTTGGAGCGGGGGGGCAAATGAGCAGTTCTTC

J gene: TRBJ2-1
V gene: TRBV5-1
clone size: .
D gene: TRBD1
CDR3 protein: CASRTGGTDTQFF
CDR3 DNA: TGCGCCAGCAGGACAGGGGGGACAGATACGCAGTTCTTC

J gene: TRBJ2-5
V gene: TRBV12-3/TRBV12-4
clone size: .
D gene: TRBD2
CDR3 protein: CASSSTSGGAIVETQYF
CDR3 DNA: TGTGCCAGCAGTTCGACTAGCGGGGGGGCCATCGTAGAGACCCAGTACTTC

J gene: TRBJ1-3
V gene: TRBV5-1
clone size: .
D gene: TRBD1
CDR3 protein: CASSLTGQRSSGNTIYF
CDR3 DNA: TGCGCCAGCAGCTTGACGGGACAGCGGAGCTCTGGAAACACCATATATTTT